Sequencing of this T cell receptor (beta chain) was carried out in a study of blood T cell repertoires in COVID-19 (dated by TCRdb to the early 2020s). Study-level background: Samples from collaborators originated in the United States, Italy and Spain and spanned both the acute and convalescent phases of COVID-19. Deeply sampled blood TCRbeta repertoires from subjects exposed to, actively infected with, or recovered from COVID-19 were included in the dataset. The repertoires were made available in a free public database intended to serve as a resource for research on the immune response to SARS-CoV-2. A de-identified subject ID, COVID-19 status, age in years and sex were almost always included in the sample metadata. The samples were drawn from the first 160 participants of the ongoing ImmuneRACE study and from 1,254 subjects provided by 6 global collaborators. The prospective study material was composed of cDNA or gDNA derived from T cells, B-cell-depleted T cells, or PBMCs. HLA class I and class II types, where available, came from metadata supplied by the sample provider rather than from assay-based typing. The research as a whole found: How much clinical and demographic metadata was included differed by source and by participant, and the metadata was provided uncurated.

Reading from cysteine to phenylalanine, the CDR3 counts 16 amino acids. The only DNA kept is the CDR3, 48 bases in frame from the first base. V gives up 4 bases and J gives up 3 bases, and the segment between their germline ends measures 15 bases. The germline V gene specifies LGHNA as CDR1 and YNFKEQ as CDR2. As concerns this clone: Its antigen remains unidentified. Base qualities were left out, and no much larger clone turns up one base away.

Participants in the prospective study were aged about 18 to 95 years, lived in under 30 United States geographic areas, and enrolled through a virtual design. In the prospective study, participants were assigned to cohorts based on the clinical history participants reported in a screening survey and a study questionnaire. ImmuneRACE Cohort 3 recovered participants were defined by two consecutive negative NP/OP PCR tests, healthcare professional clearance, or symptom resolution. In the prospective study, whole blood, serum and a nasopharyngeal or oropharyngeal swab were collected from each participant by mobile phlebotomists. Participants in the prospective study had the option to provide additional blood draws and questionnaires over a roughly two-month period. Prospective study blood samples were shipped either frozen or at room temperature before DNA extraction. TCRbeta CDR3 regions were amplified from genomic DNA by means of the immunoSEQ Assay, a bias-controlled multiplex PCR. The paper's processing steps were these. The number of nucleated cells in each sample was estimated by amplification of reference gene primers within the assay. Sequence reads were collapsed and filtered to measure the absolute abundance of every unique TCRbeta CDR3 rearrangement. Productive Simpson clonality was computed per sample as the square root of Simpson's diversity index over productive rearrangements. What TCRdb holds here is the immuneACCESS table cut down to in-frame rearrangements. Part of the clones is not present; checked against another copy, under half of the missing clones reflect an unresolved V gene, and the others are unexplained. From that table come the V and J calls and clone size; the DNA was used to work out D and trimming. This sample gives hundreds of thousands of clones in total; over 75% of them show up just once. Clones ranked in the top ten supply approximately 1.7% of the sample.

The sequence links TRBV4-2 to TRBJ2-2; the D gene is perhaps TRBD2, from 6 matching bases. The sequenced sample consisted of PBMCs or T cells enriched from blood (not recorded which). This TCR was sampled from a man aged 35 to 55 who had recovered from COVID-19. In nucleotide form, the sequence is TGTGCCAGCAGCCGCATAATCGGGACTGACACCGGGGAGCTGTTTTTT. Its translation is CASSRIIGTDTGELFF.